These T cell receptor beta chains were read from a single sample in a study of shared clonotypes between healthy human individuals. Some clones are missing from TCRdb's copy, which holds only in-frame ones; the method was immunoSEQ multiplex PCR. The sample has some 2,500,000 clones; over 85% are singletons. Sample: naive CD4+ T cells from PBMCs. Source of these receptors: a man aged 18 to 30 in good health. Some clones in this sample may be carry-over from other donors' samples. CDR3s include the opening cysteine and the closing phenylalanine or tryptophan. D genes are given only for firm matches. Size tells how often a clone was seen (once, few, many) or the class of an expanded clone, and some rows leave it out.

CDR3aa,CDR3nt,abundance,v_gene,d_gene,j_gene
CATLPGTGILGSNQPQHF,TGTGCCACCCTCCCCGGGACAGGGATTTTGGGTAGCAATCAGCCCCAGCATTTT,.,TRBV28,TRBD1,TRBJ1-5
CASSLTSGFYEQYF,TGTGCCAGCAGTTTGACTAGCGGCTTCTACGAGCAGTACTTC,.,TRBV6-5,TRBD2,TRBJ2-7
CASSRRRGETQYF,TGCGCCAGCAGCCGACGGAGGGGAGAGACCCAGTACTTC,.,TRBV4-3,.,TRBJ2-5
CASSRDVDSPLHF,TGTGCCAGCAGTAGGGACGTGGATTCACCCCTCCACTTT,.,TRBV25-1,.,TRBJ1-6
CASSYSLIRGHGYTF,TGTGCCAGCAGTTACTCGCTTATCAGGGGCCATGGCTACACCTTC,.,TRBV6-5,.,TRBJ1-2
CASSLIGPPMQPQHF,TGCGCCAGCAGCCTTATTGGGCCCCCGATGCAGCCCCAGCATTTT,.,TRBV5-1,.,TRBJ1-5
CAIRDDRGSYEQYF,TGTGCCATCAGAGACGACAGGGGATCCTACGAGCAGTACTTC,.,TRBV10-3,TRBD1,TRBJ2-7
CATSRGQGLMNTEAFF,TGTGCCACCAGCAGAGGCCAGGGCCTTATGAACACTGAAGCTTTCTTT,.,TRBV15,.,TRBJ1-1
CASSPDNGYEQYF,TGTGCCAGCAGCCCGGACAATGGCTACGAGCAGTACTTC,.,TRBV9,.,TRBJ2-7
CASSRTPNQPQHF,TGTGCCAGCAGTAGGACACCCAATCAGCCCCAGCATTTT,.,TRBV7-3,.,TRBJ1-5
CASIYWGSHEQYF,TGTGCCAGCATTTACTGGGGTAGTCACGAGCAGTACTTC,.,TRBV2,.,TRBJ2-7
CAIKLQGAITGELFF,TGTGCCATCAAACTACAGGGGGCAATCACCGGGGAGCTGTTTTTT,.,TRBV10-3,TRBD1,TRBJ2-2
CASSLLLGTQRGETQYF,TGTGCCAGCAGCTTATTACTCGGGACCCAGAGGGGGGAGACCCAGTACTTC,.,TRBV7-9,.,TRBJ2-5
CASSLRGNTEAFF,TGTGCCAGCAGCTTGAGGGGGAACACTGAAGCTTTCTTT,few,TRBV7-2,.,TRBJ1-1
CASYDRNILEQYF,TGTGCCAGTTACGACAGGAATATACTCGAGCAGTACTTC,.,TRBV27,.,TRBJ2-7
CASRDRADTGELFF,TGCGCCAGCAGGGACAGGGCGGACACCGGGGAGCTGTTTTTT,.,TRBV5-1,TRBD1,TRBJ2-2
CASSRDVYEQFF,TGTGCCAGCAGCAGGGACGTGTATGAGCAGTTCTTC,.,TRBV9,.,TRBJ2-1
CASSRTEVGEKLFF,TGTGCCAGCAGTAGGACGGAAGTAGGGGAAAAACTGTTTTTT,.,TRBV5-5,.,TRBJ1-4
CASSLALAGLTDTQYF,TGTGCCAGCAGCTTAGCGCTAGCGGGACTCACAGATACGCAGTATTTT,.,TRBV7-2,TRBD2,TRBJ2-3
CASSSDGANYGYTF,TGTGCCAGCAGCTCGGACGGAGCTAACTATGGCTACACCTTC,.,TRBV5-6,.,TRBJ1-2
CASSLAGATEAFF,TGTGCCAGCAGCTTAGCGGGAGCCACTGAAGCTTTCTTT,once,TRBV7-2,.,TRBJ1-1
CASRYNRAGPQYEQYF,TGTGCCAGCAGATACAACCGGGCAGGGCCGCAATACGAGCAGTACTTC,.,TRBV28,.,TRBJ2-7
CASSTDRVKAYGYTF,TGTGCCAGTAGTACCGACAGGGTGAAGGCGTATGGCTACACCTTC,.,TRBV19,TRBD1,TRBJ1-2
CASSFGTSGASTDTQYF,TGCGCCAGCAGCTTCGGGACTAGCGGAGCTAGCACAGATACGCAGTATTTT,.,TRBV5-1,TRBD2,TRBJ2-3
CASSLGPSTYEQYF,TGCGCCAGCAGCTTGGGACCGTCTACCTACGAGCAGTACTTC,.,TRBV5-1,.,TRBJ2-7
CASSANRGTNEKLFF,TGTGCCAGCAGCGCTAACAGGGGAACTAATGAAAAACTGTTTTTT,.,TRBV7-3,TRBD1,TRBJ1-4
CASRLLWDRGNTGELFF,TGTGCCAGCAGGCTCCTTTGGGACAGGGGGAACACCGGGGAGCTGTTTTTT,.,TRBV27,TRBD1,TRBJ2-2
CASSSQGGTDTQYF,TGCGCCAGCAGCTCTCAAGGGGGCACAGATACGCAGTATTTT,.,TRBV5-1,.,TRBJ2-3
CASSFQGGDTEAFF,TGCGCCAGCAGCTTTCAGGGGGGAGACACTGAAGCTTTCTTT,.,TRBV5-1,TRBD1,TRBJ1-1
CASSPGPRLGGNSNQPQHF,TGTGCCAGCAGCCCAGGGCCTAGGCTGGGCGGTAATAGCAATCAGCCCCAGCATTTT,.,TRBV11-2,.,TRBJ1-5
CASRTTSGSAGEQFF,TGTGCCAGCAGGACTACTAGCGGGAGTGCCGGTGAGCAGTTCTTC,.,TRBV2,TRBD2,TRBJ2-1